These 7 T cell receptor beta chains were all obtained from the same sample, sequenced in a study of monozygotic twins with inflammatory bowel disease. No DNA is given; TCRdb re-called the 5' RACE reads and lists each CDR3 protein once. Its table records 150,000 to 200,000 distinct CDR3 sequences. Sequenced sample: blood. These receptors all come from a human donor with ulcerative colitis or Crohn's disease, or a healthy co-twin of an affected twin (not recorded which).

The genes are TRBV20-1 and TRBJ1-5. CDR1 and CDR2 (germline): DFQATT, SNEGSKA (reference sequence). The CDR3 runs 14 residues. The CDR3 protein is CSARSSRRDQPQHF.

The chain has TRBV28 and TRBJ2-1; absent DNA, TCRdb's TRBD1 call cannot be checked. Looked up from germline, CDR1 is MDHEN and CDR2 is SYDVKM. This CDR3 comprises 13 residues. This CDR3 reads CASTWGLPNEQFF.

CDR3 in amino acids: CASSVDELAGGPSYNEQFF. This sequence joins TRBV9 and TRBJ2-1; the TRBD2 assignment by TCRdb is unverifiable without DNA. The germline V gene encodes CDR1 SGDLS and CDR2 YYNGEE. This CDR3 spans 19 amino acids.

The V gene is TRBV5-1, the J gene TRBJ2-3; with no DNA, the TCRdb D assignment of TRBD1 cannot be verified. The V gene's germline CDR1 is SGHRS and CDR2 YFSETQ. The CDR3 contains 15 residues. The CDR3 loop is CASRGTGASTDTQYF.

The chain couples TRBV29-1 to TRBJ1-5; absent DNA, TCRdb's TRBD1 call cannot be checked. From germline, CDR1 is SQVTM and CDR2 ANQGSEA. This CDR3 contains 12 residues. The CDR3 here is CSVQGVGQPQHF.

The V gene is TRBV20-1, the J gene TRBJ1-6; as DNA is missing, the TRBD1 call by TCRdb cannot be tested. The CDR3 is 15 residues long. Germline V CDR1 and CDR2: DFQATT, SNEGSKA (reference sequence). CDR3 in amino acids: CSARDRSGANSPLHF.

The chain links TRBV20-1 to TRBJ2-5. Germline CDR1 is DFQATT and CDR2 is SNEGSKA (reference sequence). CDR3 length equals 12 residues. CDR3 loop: CSLGGYQETQYF.